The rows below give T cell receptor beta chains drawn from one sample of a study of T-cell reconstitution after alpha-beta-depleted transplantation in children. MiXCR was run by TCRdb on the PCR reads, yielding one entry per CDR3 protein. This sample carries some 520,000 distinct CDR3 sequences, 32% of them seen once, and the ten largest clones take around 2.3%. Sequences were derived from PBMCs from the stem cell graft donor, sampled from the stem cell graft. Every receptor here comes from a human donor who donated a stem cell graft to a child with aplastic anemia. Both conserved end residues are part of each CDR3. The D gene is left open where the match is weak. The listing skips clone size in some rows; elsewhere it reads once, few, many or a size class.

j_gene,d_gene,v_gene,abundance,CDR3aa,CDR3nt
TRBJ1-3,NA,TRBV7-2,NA,CASSHQRQAFSNTIYF,TGTGCCAGCAGCCACCAAAGGCAGGCCTTTTCAAACACCATATATTTT
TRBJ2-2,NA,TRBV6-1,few,CAIPGWTTGELFF,TGTGCCATCCCAGGGTGGACGACCGGGGAGCTGTTTTTT
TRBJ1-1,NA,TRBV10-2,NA,CASGGGVRSDEAFF,TGCGCCAGCGGGGGAGGGGTTCGCTCTGATGAAGCTTTCTTT
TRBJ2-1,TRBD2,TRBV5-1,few,CASSPWTSGNEQFF,TGCGCCAGCAGCCCGTGGACTAGCGGCAATGAGCAGTTCTTC
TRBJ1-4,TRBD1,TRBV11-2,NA,CASTRGFWAGGIGEKLFF,TGTGCCAGCACCCGGGGTTTTTGGGCAGGGGGCATCGGTGAAAAACTGTTTTTT
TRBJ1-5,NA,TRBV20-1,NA,CSARRDGQRQPQHF,TGCAGTGCTAGACGGGACGGGCAGAGGCAGCCCCAGCATTTT
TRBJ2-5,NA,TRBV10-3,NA,CAISEPIGGQETQYF,TGTGCCATCAGTGAGCCAATTGGGGGGCAAGAGACCCAGTACTTC
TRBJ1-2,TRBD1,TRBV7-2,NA,CASSSRTGEGYTF,TGTGCCAGCAGCTCCCGGACAGGGGAGGGCTACACCTTC
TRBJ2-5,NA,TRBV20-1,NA,CSAGLGPGETQYF,TGCAGTGCTGGTCTCGGGCCTGGGGAGACCCAGTACTTC
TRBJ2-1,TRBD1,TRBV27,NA,CASSSPGQGTNEQFF,TGTGCCAGCAGTTCACCGGGACAGGGGACCAATGAGCAGTTCTTC
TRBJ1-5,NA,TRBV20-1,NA,CSVPGKGNQPQHF,TGCAGTGTACCGGGGAAAGGAAATCAGCCCCAGCATTTT
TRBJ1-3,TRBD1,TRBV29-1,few,CSVRDRGNSGNTIYF,TGCAGCGTGCGGGACAGGGGGAACTCTGGAAACACCATATATTTT
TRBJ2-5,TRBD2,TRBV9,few,CASSLLAGIQETQYF,TGTGCCAGCAGCTTACTAGCGGGCATCCAAGAGACCCAGTACTTC
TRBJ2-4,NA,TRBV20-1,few,CSAARTNPSQNIQYF,TGCAGTGCTGCCCGGACTAACCCAAGCCAAAACATTCAGTACTTC
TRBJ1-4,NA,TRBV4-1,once,CASSQDPGVNEKLFF,TGCGCCAGCAGCCAAGATCCAGGGGTTAATGAAAAACTGTTTTTT
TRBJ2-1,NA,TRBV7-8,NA,CASSLGDWGEQFF,TGTGCCAGCAGCTTAGGAGACTGGGGTGAGCAGTTCTTC
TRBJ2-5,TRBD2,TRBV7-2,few,CASSRGTSGKQETQYF,TGTGCCAGCAGCCGAGGGACTAGCGGAAAACAAGAGACCCAGTACTTC
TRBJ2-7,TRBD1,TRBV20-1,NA,CSARDLDRAYSYEQYF,TGCAGTGCTAGAGATTTGGACAGGGCCTACTCCTACGAGCAGTACTTC
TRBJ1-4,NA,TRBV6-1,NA,CASRTQATNEKLFF,TGTGCCAGCAGAACCCAGGCAACTAATGAAAAACTGTTTTTT
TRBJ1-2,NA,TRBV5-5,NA,CASSSRGPYTF,TGTGCCAGCAGCTCAAGAGGACCCTACACCTTC
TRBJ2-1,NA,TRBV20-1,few,CSAGLAYNEQFF,TGCAGTGCCGGCCTGGCCTACAATGAGCAGTTCTTC
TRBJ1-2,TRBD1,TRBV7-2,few,CASTRGRGLNYGYTF,TGTGCCAGCACGCGAGGGAGGGGGCTAAACTATGGCTACACCTTC
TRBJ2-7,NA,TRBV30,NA,CAWNPGTQYEQYF,TGTGCCTGGAATCCGGGGACACAGTACGAGCAGTACTTC
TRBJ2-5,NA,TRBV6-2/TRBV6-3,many,CASSYLEGQINQETQYF,TGTGCCAGCAGTTACCTTGAGGGGCAGATAAACCAAGAGACCCAGTACTTC
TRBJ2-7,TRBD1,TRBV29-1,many,CSVYTGQGVYYEQYF,TGCAGCGTTTATACCGGACAGGGGGTCTACTACGAGCAGTACTTC
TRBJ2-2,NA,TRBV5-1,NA,CASSLMIDPGELFF,TGCGCCAGCAGCCTTATGATCGATCCCGGGGAGCTGTTTTTT
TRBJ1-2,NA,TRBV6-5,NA,CASSYLSPGTSNYGYTF,TGTGCCAGCAGTTACTTATCACCCGGGACCTCAAACTATGGCTACACCTTC
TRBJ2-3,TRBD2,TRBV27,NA,CASSSPASRQRGTWTDTQYF,TGTGCCAGCAGTTCCCCGGCTAGTAGACAGCGGGGTACCTGGACAGATACGCAGTATTTT
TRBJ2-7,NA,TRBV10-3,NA,CAISESKGKGAYEQYF,TGTGCCATCAGTGAGTCGAAGGGGAAAGGTGCCTACGAGCAGTACTTC
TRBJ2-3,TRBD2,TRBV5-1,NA,CASSLGTSGTALTDTQYF,TGCGCCAGCAGCTTGGGGACTAGCGGGACAGCGCTCACAGATACGCAGTATTTT
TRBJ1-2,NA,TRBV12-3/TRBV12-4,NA,CASKLGTVPNYGYTF,TGTGCCAGCAAACTAGGGACTGTACCCAACTATGGCTACACCTTC
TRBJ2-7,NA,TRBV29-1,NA,CSVSSGVSEQYF,TGCAGCGTTTCGTCGGGAGTTTCAGAGCAGTACTTC
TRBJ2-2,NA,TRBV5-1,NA,CATRHNTGELFF,TGCGCCACCCGACATAACACCGGGGAGCTGTTTTTT
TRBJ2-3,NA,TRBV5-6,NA,CASWTSSTDTQYF,TGTGCCAGTTGGACTTCCAGCACAGATACGCAGTATTTT
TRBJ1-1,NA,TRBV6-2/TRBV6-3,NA,CASSRLVTGNTEAFF,TGTGCCAGCAGTCGCCTAGTTACAGGGAACACTGAAGCTTTCTTT
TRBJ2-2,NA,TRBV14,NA,CASSQVSHTGELFF,TGTGCCAGCAGCCAAGTTTCCCACACCGGGGAGCTGTTTTTT
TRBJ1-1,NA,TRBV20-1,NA,CSALGGGLMNTEAFF,TGCAGTGCCCTGGGGGGGGGGCTCATGAACACTGAAGCTTTCTTT
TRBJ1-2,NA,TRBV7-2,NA,CASSFQGVRRGYTF,TGTGCCAGCAGCTTTCAGGGTGTGCGGAGAGGCTACACCTTC
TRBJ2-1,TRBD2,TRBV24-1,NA,CATSDGGSSRGRSYNEQFF,TGTGCCACCAGTGATGGCGGGAGTTCTCGGGGTCGCTCCTACAATGAGCAGTTCTTC
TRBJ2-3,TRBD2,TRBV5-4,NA,CASSFLASGTSTDTQYF,TGTGCCAGCAGCTTCCTGGCTAGCGGGACCAGCACAGATACGCAGTATTTT
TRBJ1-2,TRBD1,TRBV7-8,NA,CASSLVSDRGFYGYTF,TGTGCCAGCAGCTTAGTGAGCGACAGGGGGTTCTATGGCTACACCTTC
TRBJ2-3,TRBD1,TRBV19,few,CASKDRERADTQYF,TGTGCCAGTAAAGACAGGGAAAGGGCAGATACGCAGTATTTT
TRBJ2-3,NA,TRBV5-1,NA,CASSLQGLPPDTQYF,TGCGCCAGCAGCTTGCAGGGCCTCCCCCCAGATACGCAGTATTTT
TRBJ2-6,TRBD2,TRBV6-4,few,CASSSGGTSGANVLTF,TGTGCCAGCAGTTCGGGGGGGACCTCTGGGGCCAACGTCCTGACTTTC
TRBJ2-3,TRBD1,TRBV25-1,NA,CASSGTGRDTQYF,TGTGCCAGCAGTGGGACAGGGAGGGATACGCAGTATTTT
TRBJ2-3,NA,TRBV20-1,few,CSARMQSTDTQYF,TGCAGTGCTAGAATGCAGAGCACAGATACGCAGTATTTT
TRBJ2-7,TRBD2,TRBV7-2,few,CASSRGLAEEQYF,TGTGCCAGCAGTAGAGGACTAGCGGAAGAGCAGTACTTC
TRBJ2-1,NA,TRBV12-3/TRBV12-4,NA,CASSWVSLVDEQFF,TGTGCCAGCAGTTGGGTCTCCTTAGTCGATGAGCAGTTCTTC
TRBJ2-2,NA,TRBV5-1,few,CASLDLGHTNTGELFF,TGCGCCAGCCTAGACTTGGGACACACGAACACCGGGGAGCTGTTTTTT
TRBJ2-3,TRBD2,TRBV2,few,CASSAIAGSEQDTQYF,TGTGCCAGCAGTGCCATAGCGGGATCCGAGCAAGATACGCAGTATTTT